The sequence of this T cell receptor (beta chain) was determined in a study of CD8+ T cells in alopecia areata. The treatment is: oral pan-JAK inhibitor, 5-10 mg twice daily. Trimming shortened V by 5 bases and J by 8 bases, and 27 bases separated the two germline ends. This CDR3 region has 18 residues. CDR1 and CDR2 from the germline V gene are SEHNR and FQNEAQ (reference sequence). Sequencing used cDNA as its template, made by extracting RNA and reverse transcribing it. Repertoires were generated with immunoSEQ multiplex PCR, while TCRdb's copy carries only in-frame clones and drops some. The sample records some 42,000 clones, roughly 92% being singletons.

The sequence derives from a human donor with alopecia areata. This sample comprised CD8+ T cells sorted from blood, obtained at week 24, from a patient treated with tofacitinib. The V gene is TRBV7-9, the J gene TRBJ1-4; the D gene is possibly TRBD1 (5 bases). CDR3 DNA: TGTGCCAGCAGCGATGACCCTTGGGGGTGGGGGAGCGGCGAAAAACTGTTTTTT. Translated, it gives CASSDDPWGWGSGEKLFF.